This passage covers 9 T cell receptor beta chains from one sample sequenced in a study of response to subunit inactivated influenza vaccine. TCRdb fed the RT-PCR reads into MiXCR, producing one record per CDR3 protein. The data show approximately 480,000 distinct CDR3 sequences, with 9.5% to 13% seen just once and 10% to 15% held by the top ten. Material: PBMCs from blood, obtained about 40 days after vaccination. These receptors originate from a man in his fifties or sixties who received an inactivated influenza vaccine.

This clonotype was counted at least ten times. The CDR3 DNA reads TGTGCCAGCAGCTCTACCTGGGATCAGCCCCAGCATTTT. Protein sequence: CASSSTWDQPQHF. This chain uses TRBV12-3 or TRBV12-4 with TRBJ1-5; no reliable D call. CDR3 length: 13 amino acids. V lost 6 bases and J 5 bases, leaving 11 bases between the germline ends.

This clonotype was detected only a few times. As DNA, the CDR3 is TGCAGTGCCAGGACGGGAAACACCGGGGAGCTGTTTTTT. Amino acid sequence: CSARTGNTGELFF. V is TRBV20-1 and J is TRBJ2-2; D perhaps matches TRBD2 (5 bases). Germline V CDR1 and CDR2: DFQATT, SNEGSKA (reference sequence). The V gene lost 6 bases and the J gene lost 2 bases, with 10 bases spanning the gap. The CDR3 length is 13 residues.

The gene calls are TRBV10-3 and TRBJ2-3; 8 bases line up with TRBD2. V lost 0 bases to trimming and J lost 1 base; unmatched junction nucleotides: 6. The germline V gene encodes CDR1 ENHRY and CDR2 SYGVKD. The CDR3 is made up of 17 amino acids. CDR3 in DNA: TGTGCCATCAGTGAGTCAGGTCGGGAGGGACGCACAGATACGCAGTATTTT. This sequence encodes CAISESGREGRTDTQYF.

This clonotype was observed many times. CDR3 residues: CASSVGVGANTGELFF. The DNA for the CDR3 is TGTGCCAGCAGCGTTGGGGTGGGCGCGAACACCGGGGAGCTGTTTTTT. This chain joins TRBV9 and TRBJ2-2; D is undetermined. The CDR3 totals 16 residues. Germline V CDR1 and CDR2: SGDLS, YYNGEE. With 2 bases removed from V and 0 bases from J, the gap between germline ends came to 11 bases.

This clonotype was detected only a few times. The J gene is TRBJ2-7, the V gene TRBV11-1, with TRBD2 matching 14 bases. The CDR3 contains 18 residues. The V gene end was trimmed by 1 base and the J gene end by 4 bases; junction bases not matched to a gene: 9. Germline V gene sequence: CDR1 SGHAT, CDR2 FQDESV (reference sequence). CDR3 in DNA: TGTGCCAGCAGCTTAGGACCTGGGACTAGCGGGAGTTGGTACGAGCAGTACTTC. It encodes CASSLGPGTSGSWYEQYF. The full variable domain, with the rest looked up from reference TRBV11-1 and TRBJ2-7, is EAEVAQSPRYKITEKSQAVAFWCDPISGHATLYWYRQILGQGPELLVQFQDESVVDDSQLPKDRFSAERLKGVDSTLKIQPAELGDSAMYLCASSLGPGTSGSWYEQYFGPGTRLTVT.

This clonotype was seen many times. This chain joins TRBV12-3 or TRBV12-4 and TRBJ2-7; possibly TRBD1 for D (5 bases). The CDR3 loop spans 15 amino acids. V lost 3 bases and J lost 5, with 17 bases in between. The CDR3 DNA reads TGTGCCAGCAGTTTTTTAGGGGCTAATCACCACGAGCAGTACTTC. It yields the protein CASSFLGANHHEQYF.

There are many counts of this clonotype. Here the CDR3 reads CASSQEGGPIYEQYF. CDR3 nucleotide sequence: TGTGCCAGCAGCCAAGAAGGCGGACCAATCTACGAGCAGTACTTC. The V gene is TRBV4-2, the J gene TRBJ2-7, with D unresolved. Germline lookup yields CDR1 LGHNA and CDR2 YNFKEQ. Trimming took off 0 bases at V and 3 bases at J, with 12 bases between the two ends. This CDR3 is built from 15 residues.

A few counts support this clonotype. This rearrangement joins TRBV7-8 to TRBJ2-3; D possibly corresponds to TRBD2 (5 bases). In germline, CDR1 is SGHVS, CDR2 FQNEAQ. Trimming left V 8 bases short and J 2 bases short, with 11 bases between. CDR3 length equals 13 residues. The CDR3 here is CASAGPTTDTQYF. The CDR3 coding sequence is TGTGCCAGCGCGGGCCCGACCACAGATACGCAGTATTTT.

A few counts support this clonotype. The genes are TRBV28 and TRBJ2-7; TRBD1 matches at 9 bases. Per the germline V gene, CDR1 is MDHEN and CDR2 is SYDVKM. The CDR3 consists of 13 residues. V lost 6 bases, J lost 4 bases, and 4 bases stayed unmatched. This CDR3 reads CASRGTGRYEQYF. The CDR3 DNA follows: TGTGCCAGCAGGGGGACAGGGCGTTACGAGCAGTACTTC.